These T cell receptor beta chains were read from a single sample in a study of T-cell memory formation after mild COVID-19. TCRdb re-called the 5' RACE reads through MiXCR, storing one row per CDR3 protein. Found here are about 170,000 distinct CDR3 sequences, approximately 12% of them singletons; the top ten hold about 3.3%. Material: PBMCs or a T cell subset sorted from them (not recorded which). The receptors shown here come from a man between 18 and 35 years old who had mild COVID-19 (a few samples of this study predate the infection). Cell type and time point are not known. Both conserved end residues are part of each CDR3. D genes are given only for firm matches. Expanded clones are given a class, and other clones once, few, many or no size at all.

d_gene	v_gene	j_gene	abundance	CDR3nt	CDR3aa
NA	TRBV12-3/TRBV12-4	TRBJ2-1	few	TGTGCCAGCAGCCAGTTCAAGGGGCACTTCAAGGCGGATGAGCAGTTCTTC	CASSQFKGHFKADEQFF
TRBD2	TRBV5-1	TRBJ2-1	NA	TGCGCCAGCAGCCCAGGGACTAGCGGGGCTGAGCAGTTCTTC	CASSPGTSGAEQFF
NA	TRBV20-1	TRBJ1-2	few	TGCAGTACCTTAACAGGGATCTATGGCTACACCTTC	CSTLTGIYGYTF
NA	TRBV6-2/TRBV6-3	TRBJ1-1	many	TGTGCCAGCAGTTACAGTGATGGTCCTGAAGCTTTCTTT	CASSYSDGPEAFF
NA	TRBV18	TRBJ2-2	NA	TGTGCCAGCTCACCACCGCGGGCAGGGGAAGCCGGGGAGCTGTTTTTT	CASSPPRAGEAGELFF
NA	TRBV18	TRBJ1-1	NA	TGTGCCAGCTCGCGCTCTACCAGGGCCATGAACACTGAAGCTTTCTTT	CASSRSTRAMNTEAFF
TRBD1	TRBV7-2	TRBJ1-2	few	TGTGCCAGCAGCTTTGCCGGGACAGGGGTTTCTGGCTACACCTTC	CASSFAGTGVSGYTF
NA	TRBV5-1	TRBJ1-1	many	TGCGCCAGCAGCTCATTGGGGGTGGGGAGCACTGAAGCTTTCTTT	CASSSLGVGSTEAFF
TRBD2	TRBV12-3/TRBV12-4	TRBJ2-1	few	TGTGCCAGCAGACCCACTAGCGGTGAGCAGTTCTTC	CASRPTSGEQFF
NA	TRBV24-1	TRBJ1-5	many	TGTGCCACCAGTGAGGGACAAATCAATCAGCCCCAGCATTTT	CATSEGQINQPQHF
TRBD1	TRBV5-1	TRBJ1-6	medium-sized	TGCGCCAGCTGTGACAGGGATAATTCACCCCTCCACTTT	CASCDRDNSPLHF
TRBD1	TRBV5-1	TRBJ1-2	NA	TGCGCCAGCAGCTCAACCGGACAGGGACTTGGCTATGGCTACACCTTC	CASSSTGQGLGYGYTF
NA	TRBV11-2	TRBJ1-6	NA	TGTGCCAGCAGCTCACTTCAGGGCCTAAATTCACCCCTCCACTTT	CASSSLQGLNSPLHF
NA	TRBV5-1	TRBJ2-1	few	TGCGCCAGCAGCTTGATTTTGGATGAGCAGTTCTTC	CASSLILDEQFF
NA	TRBV4-2	TRBJ2-3	NA	TGTGCCAGCAAAGGCAGGCCCGCAGATACGCAGTATTTT	CASKGRPADTQYF
NA	TRBV15	TRBJ2-3	NA	TGTGCCACCAGCAGAGATCCTCAGGGAGCGAATACGCAGTATTTT	CATSRDPQGANTQYF
NA	TRBV5-1	TRBJ1-4	many	TGCGCCAGCAGCAAGGGTTTCCCGAATGAAAAACTGTTTTTT	CASSKGFPNEKLFF
NA	TRBV24-1	TRBJ2-3	NA	TGTGCCACCAGTGATTTAGGTGGGGGCTTCACAGATACGCAGTATTTT	CATSDLGGGFTDTQYF
TRBD1	TRBV5-5	TRBJ2-6	many	TGTGCCAGCAGTTTTACAGGGGGGCCTGGGGCCAACGTCCTGACTTTC	CASSFTGGPGANVLTF
NA	TRBV7-2	TRBJ2-2	few	TGTGCCAGCAGTCCCAGGAGGGAGAGCACCGGGGAGCTGTTTTTT	CASSPRRESTGELFF
NA	TRBV5-5	TRBJ1-5	few	TGTGCCAGCAGCAGGACTGGTAGGGGCAATAGCAATCAGCCCCAGCATTTT	CASSRTGRGNSNQPQHF
NA	TRBV6-5	TRBJ2-3	few	TGTGCCAGCACCACAGGGTCGGCAGGCCTCACAGATACGCAGTATTTT	CASTTGSAGLTDTQYF
NA	TRBV24-1	TRBJ2-5	many	TGTGCCACCAGTGATTTCCCAAGCCCCCATCGGGAGACCCAGTACTTC	CATSDFPSPHRETQYF
NA	TRBV3-1	TRBJ1-5	few	TGTGCCAGCAGCCAAGAAGAGAGCTATAGCAATCAGCCCCAGCATTTT	CASSQEESYSNQPQHF
NA	TRBV5-1	TRBJ2-1	NA	TGCGCCAGCAGCTTGGGACTAGAACGGAATGAGCAGTTCTTC	CASSLGLERNEQFF
TRBD1	TRBV28	TRBJ2-4	NA	TGTGCCAGCAGTTCCGGGACAGCGGTGCCCCTATTTTACTTC	CASSSGTAVPLFYF
TRBD1	TRBV11-2	TRBJ2-6	few	TGTGCCAGCAGGCCGGACAGGGGGATCTCTGGGGCCAACGTCCTGACTTTC	CASRPDRGISGANVLTF
NA	TRBV6-2/TRBV6-3	TRBJ2-3	NA	TGTGCCAGCAGTTACGTGGCAGATACGCAGTATTTT	CASSYVADTQYF
NA	TRBV7-7	TRBJ1-3	NA	TGTGCTAGCAGCTCTCTGGACAGAAACACCATATATTTT	CASSSLDRNTIYF
NA	TRBV7-2	TRBJ1-4	few	TGTGCCAGCAGCTTAGTCGCAGGGGAAGGGGAACTGTTTTTT	CASSLVAGEGELFF
NA	TRBV7-2	TRBJ2-5	NA	TGTGCCAGCAGCTCCGTACAGGGTGTTGAGACCCAGTACTTC	CASSSVQGVETQYF
NA	TRBV5-1	TRBJ1-1	few	TGCGCCAGCAGCCGCAGGGGTGGGAACACTGAAGCTTTCTTT	CASSRRGGNTEAFF
TRBD1	TRBV28	TRBJ1-6	NA	TGTGCCAGCATCCGGGACAGGGGGAATTCACCCCTCCACTTT	CASIRDRGNSPLHF
NA	TRBV28	TRBJ2-3	NA	TGTGCCAGCATGGGCGGCACAGATACGCAGTATTTT	CASMGGTDTQYF
NA	TRBV7-2	TRBJ2-2	many	TGTGCCAGCAGCCAATCGAGGGACACCGGGGAGCTGTTTTTT	CASSQSRDTGELFF
NA	TRBV6-5	TRBJ2-2	NA	TGTGCCAGCTCCCCCAGGCGGGGGAACACCGGGGAGCTGTTTTTT	CASSPRRGNTGELFF
TRBD2	TRBV2	TRBJ2-1	NA	TGTGCCAGCAGCCCAACGGGGGAGGGCTCCTACAATGAGCAGTTCTTC	CASSPTGEGSYNEQFF
NA	TRBV28	TRBJ1-4	NA	TGTGCCAGCAGCTTTCGAACAACTAATGAAAAACTGTTTTTT	CASSFRTTNEKLFF
NA	TRBV3-1	TRBJ1-5	few	TGTGCCAGCAGCCAAGACGGTCGTCCTCAGCCCCAGCATTTT	CASSQDGRPQPQHF
NA	TRBV12-3/TRBV12-4	TRBJ1-3	NA	TGTGCCAGCAGTTTCCGGAAGCGGGGAAACACCATATATTTT	CASSFRKRGNTIYF
TRBD1	TRBV28	TRBJ1-2	few	TGTGCCAGCAGCCCCAGGACAGGGGGCTACACCTTC	CASSPRTGGYTF
TRBD1	TRBV5-6	TRBJ1-3	NA	TGTGCCAGCAGCGTAAACCGGGACAGCCTTTCTGGAAACACCATATATTTT	CASSVNRDSLSGNTIYF
NA	TRBV20-1	TRBJ1-2	NA	TGCAGTGGATCCCGGACGGCCAACTATGGCTACACCTTC	CSGSRTANYGYTF
NA	TRBV11-2	TRBJ1-1	NA	TGTGCCAGCACCGCCAGGGGAGGACGCACTGAAGCTTTCTTT	CASTARGGRTEAFF
NA	TRBV28	TRBJ1-1	few	TGTGCCAGCAGTAACGCAGGGAAAGCTTTCTTT	CASSNAGKAFF
TRBD2	TRBV12-3/TRBV12-4	TRBJ2-3	NA	TGTGCCAGCAGTCCAGGCGGAGCGGGACTAGGCACAGATACGCAGTATTTT	CASSPGGAGLGTDTQYF
TRBD2	TRBV27	TRBJ2-1	many	TGTGCCAGCAGACGACGACCTAGCGGGGGATCGTTTGAGCAGTTCTTC	CASRRRPSGGSFEQFF
TRBD1	TRBV12-3/TRBV12-4	TRBJ1-2	few	TGTGCCAGCAGTCGGGACAGCTATGGCTACACCTTC	CASSRDSYGYTF
NA	TRBV7-2	TRBJ2-2	few	TGTGCCAGCAGCCACGGGGGAACGAACACCGGGGAGCTGTTTTTT	CASSHGGTNTGELFF
TRBD2	TRBV5-4	TRBJ2-2	few	TGTGCCAGCAGCTGGACTAGCGGGGGGCCCGGGGAGCTGTTTTTT	CASSWTSGGPGELFF
NA	TRBV3-1	TRBJ2-3	few	TGTGCCAGCAGCCAGACTAGCACAGATACGCAGTATTTT	CASSQTSTDTQYF
NA	TRBV18	TRBJ1-1	NA	TGTGCCAGCTCACCGATGACGGAGAAGAACACTGAAGCTTTCTTT	CASSPMTEKNTEAFF
NA	TRBV4-3	TRBJ2-3	NA	TGCGCCAGCAGCCAAGGTTGGGGACAAACAGATACGCAGTATTTT	CASSQGWGQTDTQYF
NA	TRBV7-2	TRBJ2-5	NA	TGTGCCAGCAGCATTCAGACAATCCAAGAGACCCAGTACTTC	CASSIQTIQETQYF